This is a list of T cell receptor beta chains from one sample in a study of identical twins. Each CDR3 protein gets one entry after TCRdb re-called the 5' RACE reads with MiXCR. The table has 540,000 or so distinct CDR3 sequences, around 24% seen once. This sample was shared with a second study, whose subject was yellow fever vaccine responses in identical twins.

Input material: CD4+ T cells sorted from blood. These receptors all come from a woman aged 18-30 years in good health. Both conserved end residues are part of each CDR3. A D gene is named only where the DNA matches it firmly. Rows may omit the clone size; those that give it use once, few, many or a size class.

d_call	cdr3_length	v_call	j_call	clone_size	cdr3_aa	cdr3_nt
NA	16	TRBV28	TRBJ2-1	NA	CASSYLGQGSGHEQFF	TGTGCCAGCAGTTATTTGGGACAAGGATCCGGGCATGAGCAGTTCTTC
NA	16	TRBV7-2	TRBJ2-2	few	CASSSTSFRNTGELFF	TGTGCCAGCAGCTCGACTTCTTTTAGAAACACCGGGGAGCTGTTTTTT
TRBD2	13	TRBV20-1	TRBJ2-3	NA	CSTSGISTDTQYF	TGCAGTACTAGCGGGATTAGCACAGATACGCAGTATTTT
NA	15	TRBV9	TRBJ2-1	few	CASSPEAYSGNEQFF	TGTGCCAGCAGCCCAGAGGCCTATTCCGGGAATGAGCAGTTCTTC
TRBD2	17	TRBV7-6	TRBJ2-2	NA	CASNLLPASGSSGELFF	TGTGCCAGCAACCTGCTTCCGGCTAGCGGGAGTTCAGGGGAGCTGTTTTTT
NA	13	TRBV29-1	TRBJ2-5	NA	CSVRGQTQETQYF	TGCAGCGTTAGAGGACAGACCCAAGAGACCCAGTACTTC
TRBD1	13	TRBV7-9	TRBJ1-6	few	CASSSGTVNSLHF	TGTGCCAGCAGCTCAGGGACAGTGAATTCCCTCCACTTT
TRBD2	13	TRBV10-3	TRBJ2-7	few	CAIASGAPYEQYF	TGTGCCATCGCTAGCGGGGCACCCTACGAGCAGTACTTC
NA	11	TRBV12-3/TRBV12-4	TRBJ1-1	few	CASSTRQEAFF	TGTGCCAGCAGCACCAGACAGGAAGCTTTCTTT
NA	15	TRBV10-3	TRBJ2-3	few	CASTGSSPQWDTQYF	TGTGCCTCCACCGGGTCCTCACCACAATGGGATACGCAGTATTTT
NA	14	TRBV5-1	TRBJ2-5	NA	CASSPNLARETQYF	TGCGCCAGCAGCCCAAATCTAGCGCGGGAGACCCAGTACTTC
NA	15	TRBV23-1	TRBJ2-3	NA	CASSQSGRATDTQYF	TGCGCCAGCAGTCAATCGGGCCGGGCCACAGATACGCAGTATTTT
NA	12	TRBV29-1	TRBJ2-3	few	CSARIGADTQYF	TGCAGCGCCCGGATTGGGGCCGATACGCAGTATTTT
NA	13	TRBV3-1	TRBJ2-3	few	CASSQVDTDTQYF	TGTGCCAGCAGCCAAGTGGACACAGATACGCAGTATTTT
NA	15	TRBV5-1	TRBJ2-6	NA	CASSDGQSGANVLTF	TGCGCCAGCAGCGATGGACAATCTGGGGCCAACGTCCTGACTTTC
TRBD1	15	TRBV5-1	TRBJ2-5	few	CASSDRGGLWETQYF	TGCGCCAGCTCGGACAGGGGAGGATTATGGGAGACCCAGTACTTC
NA	13	TRBV19	TRBJ1-1	NA	CASTGAMNTEAFF	TGTGCCAGTACAGGTGCCATGAACACTGAAGCTTTCTTT
NA	15	TRBV10-3	TRBJ2-4	NA	CAISESNTAKNIQYF	TGTGCCATCAGTGAGTCCAACACAGCCAAAAACATTCAGTACTTC
TRBD1	16	TRBV4-1	TRBJ2-5	NA	CASSQGAGGFQETQYF	TGCGCCAGCAGCCAAGGAGCAGGGGGTTTCCAAGAGACCCAGTACTTC